A selection of T cell receptor beta chains follows, all from one sample in a study of T cells in Graves' hyperthyroidism and ophthalmopathy. From the multiplex PCR reads, TCRdb called clonotypes with MiXCR, one entry per CDR3 protein. The table records 730,000 or so distinct CDR3 sequences, 15% to 20% of them present only once. Sequencing was performed on blood. These receptors all stem from a woman in her 50s with Graves' hyperthyroidism that later progressed to Graves' ophthalmopathy. Each CDR3 is given with its conserved first and last residue. A D gene is named only where the DNA matches it firmly. Not every row has a clone size; where given, it reads once, few, many or a size class.

CDR3aa,CDR3nt,d_gene,j_gene,v_gene,abundance
CASSKDRALNQPQHF,TGTGCCAGTTCTAAGGACAGGGCCCTCAATCAGCCCCAGCATTTT,TRBD1,TRBJ1-5,TRBV27,once
CASRAPSVPSTDTQYF,TGTGCCAGCAGGGCCCCTAGCGTACCTAGCACAGATACGCAGTATTTT,.,TRBJ2-3,TRBV2,many
CASSAPGGGVTDTQYF,TGCGCCAGCAGCGCCCCCGGGGGCGGGGTCACAGATACGCAGTATTTT,.,TRBJ2-3,TRBV5-1,few
CASSSEHRGDSPLHF,TGTGCCAGCAGCTCGGAGCACCGGGGGGATTCACCCCTCCACTTT,.,TRBJ1-6,TRBV7-9,few
CSATPDRGNEQYF,TGCAGTGCTACCCCGGACAGGGGCAACGAGCAGTACTTC,TRBD1,TRBJ2-7,TRBV20-1,few
CASSQELPYEQYF,TGTGCCAGCAGCCAAGAACTACCTTACGAGCAGTACTTC,.,TRBJ2-7,TRBV4-2,.
CSAREDRTNYGYTF,TGCAGTGCTAGAGAGGACAGAACTAACTATGGCTACACCTTC,.,TRBJ1-2,TRBV20-1,many
CSARSSESPYSPLHF,TGCAGTGCTAGATCCTCCGAGTCCCCCTATTCACCCCTCCACTTT,.,TRBJ1-6,TRBV20-1,.
CSGDLGTGYQETQYF,TGCAGCGGTGATTTGGGAACAGGGTATCAAGAGACCCAGTACTTC,.,TRBJ2-5,TRBV29-1,.
CASSQGTELWVGGYTF,TGTGCCAGCAGCCAAGGGACTGAACTATGGGTGGGTGGCTACACCTTC,.,TRBJ1-2,TRBV7-2,.
CASSTGHTSEAFF,TGTGCCAGCAGCACAGGACACACCTCCGAAGCTTTCTTT,.,TRBJ1-1,TRBV7-3,.
CATSAPGSQPQHF,TGTGCCACCAGTGCGCCAGGGAGCCAGCCCCAGCATTTT,.,TRBJ1-5,TRBV24-1,many
CASIPGRVRTEAFF,TGTGCCAGCATCCCGGGCAGGGTGAGGACTGAAGCTTTCTTT,.,TRBJ1-1,TRBV6-1,few
CASSLGNQTTDRTEAFF,TGTGCCAGCAGCTTAGGCAATCAAACGACAGACCGCACTGAAGCTTTCTTT,.,TRBJ1-1,TRBV7-6,.
CASSLYGQGGGYTF,TGTGCCAGCAGTTTGTACGGACAGGGGGGTGGCTACACCTTC,TRBD1,TRBJ1-2,TRBV27,few
CASSPPGQDYEQYF,TGTGCCAGCTCACCCCCGGGCCAGGATTACGAGCAGTACTTC,.,TRBJ2-7,TRBV18,many
CASSFRIQGGGSYEQYF,TGTGCCAGCAGCTTTCGAATCCAGGGAGGCGGCTCCTACGAGCAGTACTTC,.,TRBJ2-7,TRBV11-2,.
CAWSVKRGKVYSSADEQFF,TGTGCCTGGAGTGTAAAGCGGGGGAAAGTCTATTCATCTGCGGATGAGCAGTTCTTC,TRBD2,TRBJ2-1,TRBV30,.
CASSPDTGGDTGELFF,TGTGCCAGCAGCCCGGACACAGGGGGCGACACCGGGGAGCTGTTTTTT,TRBD1,TRBJ2-2,TRBV5-6,few
CASSGGRSPLHF,TGTGCCAGCAGTGGGGGGAGATCACCCCTCCACTTT,.,TRBJ1-6,TRBV25-1,.
CASSPGTELNTGELFF,TGTGCCAGCAGCCCCGGGACAGAATTGAACACCGGGGAGCTGTTTTTT,TRBD1,TRBJ2-2,TRBV9,.
CASTRTSGGAGEQFF,TGTGCCAGCACCAGGACTAGCGGGGGGGCTGGTGAGCAGTTCTTC,TRBD2,TRBJ2-1,TRBV27,.
CASSLLAGNEQFF,TGTGCCAGCAGCTTACTAGCGGGGAATGAGCAGTTCTTC,TRBD2,TRBJ2-1,TRBV7-3,many
CASRGYGQILYGYTF,TGTGCCAGCAGGGGTTATGGACAGATCCTTTATGGCTACACCTTC,.,TRBJ1-2,TRBV2,.
CASSLGQAGETQYF,TGTGCCAGCAGCCTAGGACAGGCGGGGGAGACCCAGTACTTC,.,TRBJ2-5,TRBV7-3,many
CASSLGGVPSRSYTF,TGTGCCAGCAGTTTAGGTGGAGTACCGAGTCGAAGCTACACCTTC,.,TRBJ1-2,TRBV12-3/TRBV12-4,many
CSAAGQGAYTEAFF,TGCAGCGCCGCCGGACAGGGGGCCTACACTGAAGCTTTCTTT,TRBD1,TRBJ1-1,TRBV29-1,.
CAISEMGGSGNTIYF,TGTGCCATCAGTGAAATGGGGGGCTCTGGAAACACCATATATTTT,.,TRBJ1-3,TRBV10-3,.
CASSALAGGLDTQYF,TGTGCCAGCAGCGCTCTAGCGGGGGGTTTAGATACGCAGTATTTT,TRBD2,TRBJ2-3,TRBV11-3,many
CASSPEGGGASRDTQYF,TGTGCCAGCAGCCCGGAAGGCGGGGGGGCCTCCAGAGATACGCAGTATTTT,TRBD2,TRBJ2-3,TRBV4-2,.
CASSFYTGGGNTEAFF,TGTGCCAGCAGTTTTTACACAGGGGGAGGGAACACTGAAGCTTTCTTT,TRBD1,TRBJ1-1,TRBV7-8,many
CASSFRGANEKLFF,TGTGCCAGCAGCTTTCGGGGGGCGAATGAAAAACTGTTTTTT,.,TRBJ1-4,TRBV5-5,many
CASSSLIAGSQETQYF,TGTGCCAGCAGTTCCCTGATTGCAGGGTCACAAGAGACCCAGTACTTC,.,TRBJ2-5,TRBV12-3/TRBV12-4,many
CAVRDRVSNTEASF,TGTGCCGTAAGGGACAGGGTTTCGAACACTGAAGCTTCCTTT,TRBD1,TRBJ1-1,TRBV16,few
CARRARNTIYF,TGTGCCAGAAGGGCCAGAAACACCATATATTTT,.,TRBJ1-3,TRBV27,.
CASDPGTGGAGEQYF,TGTGCTAGTGACCCCGGGACAGGGGGCGCGGGAGAGCAGTACTTC,TRBD1,TRBJ2-7,TRBV12-5,few
CASAGPNTEAFF,TGTGCCTCAGCCGGCCCGAACACTGAAGCTTTCTTT,.,TRBJ1-1,TRBV11-2,many
CASSLSGVAGELFF,TGTGCCAGCAGCTTAAGCGGAGTTGCCGGGGAGCTGTTTTTT,.,TRBJ2-2,TRBV11-1,.
CASSPILLAYEQYF,TGTGCCAGCAGTCCGATACTACTAGCTTACGAGCAGTACTTC,.,TRBJ2-7,TRBV27,many
CASSRGTDEGAFF,TGCGCCAGCAGCAGGGGGACAGACGAGGGAGCTTTCTTT,TRBD1,TRBJ1-1,TRBV5-1,many
CASSESYGGNTEAFF,TGCGCCAGCAGTGAGTCGTATGGAGGGAACACTGAAGCTTTCTTT,.,TRBJ1-1,TRBV10-1,many
CASSDGQNYGYTF,TGTGCCAGCAGTGACGGACAGAACTATGGCTACACCTTC,.,TRBJ1-2,TRBV2,many
CASSSGTSGYDYEQYF,TGTGCCAGCAGCTCGGGGACTAGCGGATATGACTACGAGCAGTACTTC,TRBD2,TRBJ2-7,TRBV5-4,few
CASSLSGAWNNEQFF,TGCGCCAGCAGCCTATCCGGGGCTTGGAACAATGAGCAGTTCTTC,.,TRBJ2-1,TRBV5-1,few
CASSLRGTGTRRTDTQYF,TGTGCCAGCAGTTTGCGGGGTACCGGGACTAGACGCACAGATACGCAGTATTTT,TRBD2,TRBJ2-3,TRBV27,few
CASSLSHNSPLHF,TGTGCCAGCAGCCTCAGCCATAATTCACCCCTCCACTTT,.,TRBJ1-6,TRBV7-9,few
CASSSDSLDTQYF,TGTGCCAGCAGCTCAGACTCGTTAGATACGCAGTATTTT,.,TRBJ2-3,TRBV6-1,many
CASSYRDDTEAFF,TGTGCCAGCAGTTACCGAGACGACACTGAAGCTTTCTTT,.,TRBJ1-1,TRBV6-9,.